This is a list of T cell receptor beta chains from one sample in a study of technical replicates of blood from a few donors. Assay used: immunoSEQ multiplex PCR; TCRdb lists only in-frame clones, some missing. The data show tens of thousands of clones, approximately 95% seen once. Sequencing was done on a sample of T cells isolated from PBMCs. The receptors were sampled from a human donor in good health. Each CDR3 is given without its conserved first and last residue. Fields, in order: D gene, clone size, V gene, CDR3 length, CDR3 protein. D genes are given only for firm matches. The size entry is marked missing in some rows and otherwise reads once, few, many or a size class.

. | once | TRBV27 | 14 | ASSLNFGDSPNEQF
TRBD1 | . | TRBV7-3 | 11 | ASSGRGRDGYT
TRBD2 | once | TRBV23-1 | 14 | ASSQSSREGKGTQY
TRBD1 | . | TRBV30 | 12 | AWSGMGQTEKLF
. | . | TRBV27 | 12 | ASSLSWRTREVF
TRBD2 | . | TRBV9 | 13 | ASSVVGGAVDTQY
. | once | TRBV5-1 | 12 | ASSLEHVNYGYT
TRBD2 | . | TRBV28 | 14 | ASEGTSGSTPYEQY
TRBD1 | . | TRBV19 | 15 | ASSMNRGRHRDNEQF
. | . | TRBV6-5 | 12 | ASSRGDVREKLF
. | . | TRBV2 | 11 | ASSGTGHQPQH
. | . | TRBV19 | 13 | ASSEGPSIVYEQY
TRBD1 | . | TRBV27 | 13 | ASRQPGTGVETQY
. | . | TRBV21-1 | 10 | ASSTPPHHPG
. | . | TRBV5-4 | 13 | ASSLRQSGYTEAF